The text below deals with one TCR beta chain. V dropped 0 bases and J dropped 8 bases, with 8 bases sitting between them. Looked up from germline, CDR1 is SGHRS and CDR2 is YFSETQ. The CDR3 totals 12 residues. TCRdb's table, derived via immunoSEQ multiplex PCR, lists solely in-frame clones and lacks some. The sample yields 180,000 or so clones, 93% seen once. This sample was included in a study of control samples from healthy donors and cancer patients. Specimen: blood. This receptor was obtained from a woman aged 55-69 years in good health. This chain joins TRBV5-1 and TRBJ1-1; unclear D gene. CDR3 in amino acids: CASSLGFQEAFF. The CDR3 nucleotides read TGCGCCAGCAGCTTGGGGTTCCAGGAAGCTTTCTTT.